Presented here are 26 T cell receptor beta chains from one specimen sequenced in a study of blood T cell repertoires in COVID-19. The table came from immunoSEQ multiplex PCR; TCRdb's copy has only in-frame clones and leaves some out. The sample records roughly 40,000 clones, roughly 90% being singletons. The source material was peripheral blood. The receptors were sampled from a human donor in a cohort sampled during active COVID-19.

The chain uses TRBV28 and TRBJ2-4; 9 bases are a match to TRBD1. V dropped 5 bases and J dropped 6; count of bases not matched to a gene: 8. Germline values: CDR1 MDHEN, CDR2 SYDVKM. The CDR3 is made up of 15 amino acids. CDR3 bases: TGTGCCAGCAGTGCCGGGACAGGGTTTGTAAACATTCAGTACTTC. Translation gives CASSAGTGFVNIQYF.

The V gene is TRBV6-4, the J gene TRBJ2-1, with D possibly matching TRBD1 (5 bases). Per the germline V gene, CDR1 is MRHNA and CDR2 is SNTAGT. The CDR3 spans 13 residues. V was shortened by 4 bases and J by 3 bases, with 7 bases between the two germline ends. CDR3 nucleotides: TGTGCCAGCAGTGGTGACAGCTACAATGAGCAGTTCTTC. It is translated as CASSGDSYNEQFF.

The rearrangement uses TRBV27 and TRBJ1-2; 7 nucleotides agree with TRBD1. This CDR3 has 12 residues. Trimming took 5 bases from V and 7 from J; bases not matched to a gene: 4. Germline CDR1 reads MNHEY; CDR2 reads SMNVEV (reference sequence). CDR3 DNA sequence: TGTGCCAGCAGTACAGGGGCGGGTGGCTACACCTTC. This sequence encodes CASSTGAGGYTF.

The chain carries TRBV12-3 or TRBV12-4 and TRBJ1-1; D is perhaps TRBD1 (6 bases). This CDR3 has 12 amino acids. Between the trimmed V and J ends, which lost 6 bases and 6 bases, there was a span of 11 bases. The CDR3 region has the DNA TGTGCCAGCAGGCTGACAGGTCCTGAAGCTTTCTTT. Translation gives CASRLTGPEAFF.

The CDR3 here is CASSPRLAGVHEQYF. CDR3 nucleotide sequence: TGTGCCAGCTCACCCCGACTAGCGGGAGTCCACGAGCAGTACTTC. The chain employs TRBV18 and TRBJ2-7; 12 nucleotides line up with TRBD2. CDR3 size: 15 residues. The germline V gene encodes CDR1 KGHSH and CDR2 LQKENI. Unmatched junction bases numbered 5, after V lost 3 bases and J lost 5 bases. Variable domain in full (rest from reference TRBV18 and TRBJ2-7): NAGVMQNPRHLVRRRGQEARLRCSPMKGHSHVYWYRQLPEEGLKFMVYLQKENIIDESGMPKERFSAEFPKEGPSILRIQQVVRGDSAAYFCASSPRLAGVHEQYFGPGTRLTVT.

The V call is TRBV3-1 (or the pseudogene TRBV3-2), the J call TRBJ1-3; 7 bases are a match to TRBD1. The V gene end was trimmed by 0 bases and the J gene end by 0 bases; junction bases not matched to a gene: 17. The V gene's germline CDR1 is LGHDT and CDR2 YNNKEL (reference sequence). The length of the CDR3 is 21 residues. CDR3 DNA sequence: TGTGCCAGCAGCCAAGAGATGGGGGACAGTGTTGCTATTAACTCTGGAAACACCATATATTTT. This translates into CASSQEMGDSVAINSGNTIYF.

CDR3 DNA: TGTGCCAGCAGCCAAGACAAGTACAATGAGCAGTTCTTC. Protein sequence: CASSQDKYNEQFF. The chain links TRBV6-6 to TRBJ2-1, with unresolved D. CDR1 is MNHNY and CDR2 is SVGAGI in the germline V gene (reference sequence). The CDR3 spans 13 residues. Between the trimmed V and J ends, which lost 6 bases and 4 bases, there was a span of 10 bases.

The chain links TRBV3-1 (or the pseudogene TRBV3-2) to TRBJ1-1, with D unclear. The CDR3 spans 15 residues. Trimming took off 3 bases at V and 4 bases at J, with 15 bases between the two ends. The V gene's germline CDR1 is LGHDT and CDR2 YNNKEL (reference sequence). The CDR3 DNA follows: TGTGCCAGCAGCCATAGTGCGTATCGTAGCACTGAAGCTTTCTTT. This codes for CASSHSAYRSTEAFF.

This chain uses TRBV27 with TRBJ2-3; 7 nucleotides align to TRBD2. Unmatched junction bases numbered 14, after V lost 5 bases and J lost 3 bases. CDR1 and CDR2 from the germline V gene are MNHEY and SMNVEV (reference sequence). This CDR3 contains 17 residues. The CDR3 nucleotides are TGTGCCAGCAGTCCCCACCTTGGGGCGGGAGTTACAGATACGCAGTATTTT. Amino acid sequence: CASSPHLGAGVTDTQYF.

The chain has TRBV5-4 and TRBJ1-6, with a tentative D call TRBD1 (6 bases). The CDR3 is 13 residues long. Trimming stripped 6 bases from V and 9 bases from J, with 13 bases between. CDR1 is SGHNT and CDR2 is YYREEE in the germline V gene (reference sequence). The CDR3 DNA reads as TGTGCCAGCAACACAGGGACGGGTTCACCCCTCCACTTT. Its translation is CASNTGTGSPLHF.

The chain joins TRBV2 to TRBJ1-5, with D perhaps matching TRBD1 (5 bases). Germline values: CDR1 SNHLY, CDR2 FYNNEI. The ends were cut back, 6 bases at V and 9 bases at J, with 21 bases in the middle. CDR3 size: 15 residues. The chain's CDR3 is CASSRKGDSVMPQHF. DNA of the CDR3: TGTGCCAGCAGCCGAAAAGGGGATTCGGTGATGCCCCAGCATTTT.

The rearrangement uses TRBV4-3 and TRBJ1-3, with D uncertain. The CDR3 contains 15 residues. Deletions cut 1 base from V and 1 base from J, with 8 bases between. Germline values: CDR1 LGHNA, CDR2 YSLEER. CDR3 region: CASSQALRSGNTIYF. The CDR3 DNA follows: TGCGCCAGCAGCCAAGCGTTGCGTTCTGGAAACACCATATATTTT.

The V gene is TRBV7-9, the J gene TRBJ1-2, with D hard to call. The CDR3 has 16 amino acids. V gave up 7 bases and J gave up 1 base, with 19 bases separating them. Germline V gene sequence: CDR1 SEHNR, CDR2 FQNEAQ (reference sequence). CDR3 nucleotides: TGTGCCAGCAACCTAGACGTAGGCAGCAATAACTATGGCTACACCTTC. This codes for CASNLDVGSNNYGYTF. The entire variable domain, with the rest obtained from reference TRBV7-9 and TRBJ1-2, is as follows: DTGVSQNPRHKITKRGQNVTFRCDPISEHNRLYWYRQTLGQGPEFLTYFQNEAQLEKSRLLSDRFSAERPKGSFSTLEIQRTEQGDSAMYLCASNLDVGSNNYGYTFGSGTRLTVV.

This chain connects TRBV5-6 to TRBJ2-1, with D possibly TRBD2 on 6 matching bases. The CDR3 extends over 14 amino acids. Germline assignment: CDR1 SGHDT and CDR2 YYEEEE. The ends were cut back, 2 bases at V and 3 bases at J, with 9 bases in the middle. CDR3 in DNA: TGTGCCAGCAGCTTTACGACTAGCTACAATGAGCAGTTCTTC. Protein sequence: CASSFTTSYNEQFF.

The chain is built from TRBV5-4 and TRBJ2-2; no clear D gene. Germline loops: CDR1 SGHNT, CDR2 YYREEE (reference sequence). V lost 4 bases and J 1 base, leaving 11 bases between the germline ends. This CDR3 region has 15 residues. CDR3 coding DNA: TGTGCCAGCAGCCCCTCGTCCTTGAACACCGGGGAGCTGTTTTTT. Amino acids: CASSPSSLNTGELFF. Full variable domain (rest looked up from reference TRBV5-4 and TRBJ2-2): ETGVTQSPTHLIKTRGQQVTLRCSSQSGHNTVSWYQQALGQGPQFIFQYYREEENGRGNFPPRFSGLQFPNYSSELNVNALELDDSALYLCASSPSSLNTGELFFGEGSRLTVL.

J is TRBJ2-5 and V is TRBV19, with 9 bases matching TRBD1. The CDR3 covers 15 residues. Losses at the gene ends were 6 bases for V and 5 bases for J; bases not matched to a gene: 10. CDR1 is LNHDA and CDR2 is SQIVND in the germline V gene (reference sequence). CDR3 nucleotides: TGTGCCAGTAGAGCTACCACAGGGGGCGGGGAGACCCAGTACTTC. Its protein is CASRATTGGGETQYF.

The chain carries TRBV5-1 and TRBJ2-7; D not resolved. The CDR3 is made up of 15 amino acids. Trimming removed 4 bases from V and 4 bases from J, with 18 bases in between. Germline-derived CDR1 and CDR2 are SGHRS and YFSETQ. CDR3 amino acids: CASSVMSGYGYEQYF. DNA of the CDR3: TGCGCCAGCAGCGTGATGTCGGGTTATGGTTACGAGCAGTACTTC.

The CDR3 sequence: CASSQDRDSYEQYF. CDR3 coding DNA: TGTGCCAGCAGCCAAGACAGGGATTCCTACGAGCAGTACTTC. The chain has TRBV6-5 and TRBJ2-7; 7 bases map to TRBD1. Trimming at V came to 6 bases and at J to 1 base, leaving 6 bases not matched to a gene. Germline V gene data show CDR1 as MNHEY and CDR2 as SVGAGI. The CDR3 has 14 residues.

The gene calls are TRBV6-5 and TRBJ2-1, with TRBD2 matching over 11 bases. The CDR3 has 15 amino acids. Losses at the gene ends were 6 bases for V and 9 bases for J; bases not matched to a gene: 10. CDR1 is MNHEY and CDR2 is SVGAGI in the germline V gene. Written as DNA, the CDR3 is TGTGCCAGCAGCTATTTAGCGGGAGGGAGGGGTGAGCAGTTCTTC. Encoded protein: CASSYLAGGRGEQFF.

This clone was found once. The J gene is TRBJ1-1, the V gene TRBV6-2 or TRBV6-3; TRBD1 agrees at 12 bases. CDR1 is MNHEY and CDR2 is SVGEGT in the germline V gene. The CDR3 extends over 17 amino acids. Losses at the gene ends were 2 bases for V and 2 bases for J; bases not matched to a gene: 6. The CDR3 DNA sequence: TGTGCCAGCAGTTACACCCGGGACAGGGGGCTTAACACTGAAGCTTTCTTT. Translation gives CASSYTRDRGLNTEAFF.

The chain employs TRBV5-5 and TRBJ1-5; 9 positions match TRBD1. The J segment lost 1 base and the V segment lost 4 bases, leaving 9 bases of the junction unmatched. The CDR3 spans 17 residues. The germline CDR1 and CDR2 sequences are SGHKS and YYEKEE (reference sequence). The CDR3 loop is CASSPGQGIGSNQPQHF. CDR3 sequence (DNA): TGTGCCAGCAGCCCAGGACAGGGGATTGGAAGCAATCAGCCCCAGCATTTT.

The chain uses TRBV5-1 and TRBJ1-2; TRBD1 matches at 7 bases. Germline-derived CDR1 and CDR2 are SGHRS and YFSETQ. CDR3 length: 14 amino acids. The V segment lost 6 bases and the J segment 7 bases; nucleotides outside the gene matches: 12. This CDR3 reads CASTGGQASGGYTF. As DNA, the CDR3 is TGCGCCAGCACAGGAGGACAGGCCTCTGGTGGCTACACCTTC.

This clone was counted a few times. The chain has TRBV4-1 and TRBJ2-3; no firm D call. V was shortened by 2 bases and J by 2 bases, with 5 bases between the two germline ends. Germline CDR1 MGHRA, CDR2 YSYEKL. This CDR3 region has 13 residues. The CDR3 sequence is CASSQLSTDTQYF. The CDR3 region has the DNA TGCGCCAGCAGCCAATTATCCACAGATACGCAGTATTTT.

The chain recombines TRBV4-1 with TRBJ2-7, with a weak D call TRBD1 (5 bases). The CDR3 contains 14 residues. The germline V gene has CDR1 MGHRA and CDR2 YSYEKL. V shed 1 base and J shed 2 bases, with 9 bases lying between them. Here the CDR3 reads CASSQVKGPYEQYF. In nucleotides, the CDR3 is TGCGCCAGCAGCCAAGTGAAGGGGCCCTACGAGCAGTACTTC.

This chain joins TRBV7-3 and TRBJ2-1; D is uncertain. The V gene lost 1 base and the J gene lost 8 bases, with 15 bases spanning the gap. This CDR3 has 15 amino acids. Germline V gene data show CDR1 as SGHTA and CDR2 as FQGTGA. The CDR3 region is CASSLMLISSDEQFF. Here the CDR3 DNA reads TGTGCCAGCAGCTTAATGCTGATCTCTTCGGATGAGCAGTTCTTC.

The rearrangement joins TRBV28 to TRBJ1-6; D gene ambiguous. The CDR3 is made up of 17 amino acids. CDR1 is MDHEN, CDR2 SYDVKM, per germline. The ends were cut back, 6 bases at V and 10 bases at J, with 25 bases in the middle. This CDR3 reads CASSANPQEGSRSPLHF. Here the CDR3 DNA reads TGTGCCAGCAGCGCAAACCCGCAGGAGGGATCGAGATCACCCCTCCACTTT.